This TCR beta chain was recovered during a study of blood T cell repertoires in COVID-19. Across the study: The origin of the acute and convalescent COVID-19 samples was the United States, Italy and Spain. T cells, B-cell-depleted T cells, or PBMCs provided the cDNA or gDNA that served as material.

Authors' processing steps: Nucleated cell number was recorded as an estimate derived from reference gene primer amplification. Sequencing was performed with immunoSEQ multiplex PCR; in TCRdb, only in-frame clones are kept and a portion is missing. The DNA was the basis for D and trimming; V, J and clone size are from that table. The table shows about 200,000 clones, with 75% to 90% occurring only once. The CDR3 covers 16 residues. Germline V lookup: CDR1 KGHDR, CDR2 SFDVKD. The V gene lost 0 bases and the J gene lost 2 bases, with 11 bases spanning the gap. The TCR comes from a man in his forties with acute or convalescent COVID-19. The specimen sequenced was peripheral blood. The genes are TRBV24-1 and TRBJ2-3, with D possibly matching TRBD2 (7 bases). The CDR3 protein is CATSDLEGGTTDTQYF. As DNA, the CDR3 is TGTGCCACCAGTGATTTGGAGGGGGGGACCACAGATACGCAGTATTTT.